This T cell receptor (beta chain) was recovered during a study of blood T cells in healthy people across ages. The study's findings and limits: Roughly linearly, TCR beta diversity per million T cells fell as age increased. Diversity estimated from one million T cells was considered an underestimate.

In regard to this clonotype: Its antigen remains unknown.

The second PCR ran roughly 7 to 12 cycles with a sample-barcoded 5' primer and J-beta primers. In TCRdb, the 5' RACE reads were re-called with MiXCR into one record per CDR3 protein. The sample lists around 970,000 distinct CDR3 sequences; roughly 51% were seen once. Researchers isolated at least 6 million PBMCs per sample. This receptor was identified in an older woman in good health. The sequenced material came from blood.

CDR3 amino acids: CAWSVSPGTGVYTF. CDR3 nucleotides: TGTGCCTGGAGTGTTTCCCCCGGGACAGGGGTTTACACCTTC. The chain joins TRBV30 to TRBJ1-2, with 10 bases matching TRBD1. CDR1 is GTSNPN, CDR2 SVGIG, per germline (reference sequence). CDR3 size: 14 residues. V dropped 0 bases and J dropped 11; count of bases not matched to a gene: 9.